The TCR beta chain described here comes from a study of blood T cell repertoires in COVID-19. Authors' data handling: Reference gene primer amplification gave nucleated cell count estimates. The data were produced by immunoSEQ multiplex PCR, yet TCRdb's version contains in-frame clones alone and is incomplete. V and J calls plus clone size are reproduced from that table; the DNA served to infer D and trimming. The sample contains roughly 330,000 clones, more than 70% of which appear only once. The ends were cut back, 0 bases at V and 2 bases at J, with 14 bases in the middle. The CDR3 extends over 16 amino acids. Germline CDR1 MGHDK, CDR2 SYGVNS.

V and J are TRBV25-1 and TRBJ2-7; D is perhaps TRBD1 (6 bases). The material sequenced was PBMCs or T cells enriched from blood (not recorded which). This sequence was found in a woman in her 30s who had recovered from COVID-19. CDR3 nucleotides: TGTGCCAGCAGTGAATATTTTAGGGACATCCCCTACGAGCAGTACTTC. This sequence encodes CASSEYFRDIPYEQYF.